This T cell receptor beta chain was sequenced for a study of blood T cell repertoires in COVID-19. Study-wide background: The analysed material was cDNA or gDNA that came from T cells, B-cell-depleted T cells, or PBMCs.

CDR1 is SGDLS and CDR2 is YYNGEE in the germline V gene. This CDR3 has 14 amino acids. V lost 0 bases and J 5 bases, leaving 9 bases between the germline ends. In the original workflow: Estimates of nucleated cell counts were drawn from the amplification of reference gene primers. Some clones are missing from TCRdb's copy, which holds only in-frame ones; the method was immunoSEQ multiplex PCR. The DNA gave D and trimming, while V, J and clone size come from that table. This table holds over 50,000 clones, about 90% found once. Sequencing was done on a sample of peripheral blood. V and J are TRBV9 and TRBJ1-3, with D tentatively TRBD1 (6 bases). The clonotype originates from a human donor in a cohort sampled during active COVID-19. The CDR3 reads CASSVAWDRNTIYF. CDR3 coding DNA: TGTGCCAGCAGCGTAGCTTGGGACAGAAACACCATATATTTT. The variable domain in full, completed from reference TRBV9 and TRBJ1-3, reads DSGVTQTPKHLITATGQRVTLRCSPRSGDLSVYWYQQSLDQGLQFLIQYYNGEERAKGNILERFSAQQFPDLHSELNLSSLELGDSALYFCASSVAWDRNTIYFGEGSWLTVV.